These 5 T cell receptor beta chains originate from one sample sequenced in a study of cytomegalovirus exposure and HLA in healthy donors. Both 60 Vbeta primers and 13 Jbeta primers went into the PCR. Sequencing used immunoSEQ multiplex PCR; TCRdb keeps in-frame clones, though not all of them. The sample records hundreds of thousands of clones, around 84% being singletons. Source material: PBMCs. These receptors were collected from a girl aged 2 to 9 in good health and CMV-seronegative.

The DNA of the CDR3 is TGTGCCAGCAGCTTTTTGACCGTAGCGGGAGGGGGGAAGCAGTACTTC. Protein sequence: CASSFLTVAGGGKQYF. This rearrangement joins TRBV7-9 to TRBJ2-7, with TRBD2 identical over 11 bases. V lost 3 bases, J lost 8 bases, and 12 bases stayed unmatched. The CDR3 spans 16 residues. Germline CDR1 is SEHNR and CDR2 is FQNEAQ (reference sequence).

This chain uses TRBV6-1 with TRBJ2-1; TRBD2 agrees at 11 bases. Germline V gene lookup returns CDR1 MNHNS and CDR2 SASEGT. This CDR3 has 15 residues. V lost 5 bases and J lost 4; bases outside the gene matches: 4. The CDR3 nucleotides read TGTGCCAGCAGTCTTAGACTAGCGGGGTACAATGAGCAGTTCTTC. Its protein is CASSLRLAGYNEQFF.

A few counts support this clone. This chain connects TRBV5-6 to TRBJ1-4, with 7 bases identical to TRBD1. This CDR3 region has 17 residues. The V gene's germline CDR1 is SGHDT and CDR2 YYEEEE. With 2 bases clipped from V and 0 bases from J, the junction kept 7 bases outside the gene matches. In DNA, the CDR3 is TGTGCCAGCAGCTTTGATCCTACAGGGGCAACTAATGAAAAACTGTTTTTT. Translating gives CASSFDPTGATNEKLFF.

V usage is TRBV9 and J usage is TRBJ2-5; 9 bases fit TRBD1. Germline loops: CDR1 SGDLS, CDR2 YYNGEE. This CDR3 comprises 15 residues. Trimming cost V 3 bases and J 5 bases; bases outside gene matches: 8. Here the CDR3 DNA reads TGTGCCAGCAGCGCGGGGACAGGGACGGGGGAGACCCAGTACTTC. Translation gives CASSAGTGTGETQYF.

The rearrangement links TRBV5-4 to TRBJ1-1, with 7 positions matching TRBD1. The CDR3 spans 14 residues. Germline lookup yields CDR1 SGHNT and CDR2 YYREEE (reference sequence). V was pared by 4 bases and J by 1 base, with 4 bases of the junction left unmatched. CDR3 residues: CASSPRQGNTEAFF. CDR3 coding DNA: TGTGCCAGCAGCCCCCGACAGGGGAACACTGAAGCTTTCTTT.